This is a list of T cell receptor beta chains from one sample in a study of blood T cell repertoires in COVID-19. Generated by immunoSEQ multiplex PCR, the TCRdb table keeps only in-frame clones and is missing some. The sample yields approximately 97,000 clones, roughly nine tenths seen once. Input material: peripheral blood. These receptors all come from a man aged 50-60 years with active COVID-19. CDR3s include the opening cysteine and the closing phenylalanine or tryptophan. D genes are given only for firm matches. The size entry is marked missing in some rows and otherwise reads once, few, many or a size class.

D: TRBD1; V: TRBV2; size: few; J: TRBJ1-6; CDR3: CASSRDRTGAGSPLHF; DNA: TGTGCCAGCAGTCGAGACCGGACAGGGGCGGGTTCACCCCTCCACTTT
D: -; V: TRBV7-9; size: -; J: TRBJ2-2; CDR3: CASTIGAANTGELFF; DNA: TGTGCCAGCACCATAGGGGCAGCTAACACCGGGGAGCTGTTTTTT
D: TRBD2; V: TRBV6-5; size: -; J: TRBJ2-5; CDR3: CASRAGAETQYF; DNA: TGTGCCAGCAGGGCGGGAGCGGAGACCCAGTACTTC
D: -; V: TRBV15; size: -; J: TRBJ2-3; CDR3: CATSRDLLAGFTDTQYF; DNA: TGTGCCACCAGCAGAGATCTCCTAGCTGGATTCACAGATACGCAGTATTTT
D: TRBD2; V: TRBV4-1; size: -; J: TRBJ2-3; CDR3: CASSQDSILAGTDTQYF; DNA: TGCGCCAGCAGCCAAGATAGCATACTAGCGGGCACAGATACGCAGTATTTT
D: -; V: TRBV7-2; size: -; J: TRBJ1-1; CDR3: CASSQGHGMNTEAFF; DNA: TGTGCCAGCAGCCAGGGACACGGCATGAACACTGAAGCTTTCTTT
D: -; V: TRBV18; size: -; J: TRBJ1-6; CDR3: CASSPLTDNNSPLHF; DNA: TGTGCCAGCTCACCACTTACAGACAATAATTCACCCCTCCACTTT
D: -; V: TRBV6-2/TRBV6-3; size: -; J: TRBJ1-5; CDR3: CASSLGQYSNQPQHF; DNA: TGTGCCAGCAGCCTCGGACAGTATAGCAATCAGCCCCAGCATTTT
D: -; V: TRBV27; size: -; J: TRBJ1-2; CDR3: CASSSATGGYTF; DNA: TGTGCCAGCAGTTCTGCGACGGGTGGCTACACCTTC
D: -; V: TRBV5-4; size: -; J: TRBJ2-7; CDR3: CASSSVGTGEQYF; DNA: TGTGCCAGCAGCTCCGTTGGGACTGGCGAGCAGTACTTC
D: TRBD1; V: TRBV18; size: -; J: TRBJ1-4; CDR3: CASSVSPNRGMTNEKLFF; DNA: TGTGCCAGCTCTGTAAGCCCTAACAGGGGTATGACTAATGAAAAACTGTTTTTT
D: -; V: TRBV5-1; size: -; J: TRBJ1-3; CDR3: CASSLESPGTGNTIYF; DNA: TGCGCCAGCAGCTTGGAATCCCCGGGAACTGGAAACACCATATATTTT
D: -; V: TRBV2; size: -; J: TRBJ1-5; CDR3: CASSRGIGSNQPQHF; DNA: TGTGCCAGCAGTCGAGGGATAGGTAGCAATCAGCCCCAGCATTTT
D: -; V: TRBV16; size: -; J: TRBJ2-3; CDR3: CASSQSSWSSTDTQYF; DNA: TGTGCCAGCAGCCAATCGAGCTGGTCGTCCACAGATACGCAGTATTTT
D: -; V: TRBV19; size: -; J: TRBJ2-2; CDR3: CASIYARGTGELFF; DNA: TGTGCCAGTATTTATGCGCGAGGCACCGGGGAGCTGTTTTTT
D: TRBD1; V: TRBV25-1; size: -; J: TRBJ1-2; CDR3: CASSASGQGARGYTF; DNA: TGTGCCAGCAGTGCCTCGGGCCAGGGGGCTCGTGGCTACACCTTC